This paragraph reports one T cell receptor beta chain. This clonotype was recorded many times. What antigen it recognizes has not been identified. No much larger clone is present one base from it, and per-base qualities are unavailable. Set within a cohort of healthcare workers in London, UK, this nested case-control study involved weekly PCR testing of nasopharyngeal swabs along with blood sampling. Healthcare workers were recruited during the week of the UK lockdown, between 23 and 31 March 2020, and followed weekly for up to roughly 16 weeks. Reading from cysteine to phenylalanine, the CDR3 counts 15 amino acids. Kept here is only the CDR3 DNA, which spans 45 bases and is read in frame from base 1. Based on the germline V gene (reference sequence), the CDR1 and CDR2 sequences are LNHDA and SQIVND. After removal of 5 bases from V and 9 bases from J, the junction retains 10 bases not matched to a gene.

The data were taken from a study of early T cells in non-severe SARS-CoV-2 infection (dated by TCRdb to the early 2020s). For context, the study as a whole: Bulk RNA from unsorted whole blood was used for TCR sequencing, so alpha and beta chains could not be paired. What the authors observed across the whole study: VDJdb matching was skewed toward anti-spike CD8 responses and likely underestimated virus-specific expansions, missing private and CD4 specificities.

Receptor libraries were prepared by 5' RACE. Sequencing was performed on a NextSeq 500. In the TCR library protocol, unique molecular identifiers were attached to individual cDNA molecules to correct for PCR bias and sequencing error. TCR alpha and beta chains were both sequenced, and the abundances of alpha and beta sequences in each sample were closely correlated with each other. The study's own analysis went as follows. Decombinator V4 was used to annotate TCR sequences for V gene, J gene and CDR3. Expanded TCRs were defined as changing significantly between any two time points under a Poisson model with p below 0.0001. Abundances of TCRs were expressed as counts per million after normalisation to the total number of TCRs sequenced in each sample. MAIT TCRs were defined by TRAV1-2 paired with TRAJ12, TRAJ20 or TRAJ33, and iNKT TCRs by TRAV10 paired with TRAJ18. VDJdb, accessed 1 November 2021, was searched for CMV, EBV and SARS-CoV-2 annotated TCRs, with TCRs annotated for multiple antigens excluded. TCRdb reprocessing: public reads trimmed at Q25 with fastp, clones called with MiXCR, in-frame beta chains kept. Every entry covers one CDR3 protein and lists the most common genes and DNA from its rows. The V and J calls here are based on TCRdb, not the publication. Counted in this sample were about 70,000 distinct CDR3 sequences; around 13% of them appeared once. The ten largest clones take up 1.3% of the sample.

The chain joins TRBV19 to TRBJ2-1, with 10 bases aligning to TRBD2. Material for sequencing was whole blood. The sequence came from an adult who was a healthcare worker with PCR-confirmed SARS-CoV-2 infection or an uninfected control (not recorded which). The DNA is TGTGCCAGTAGTCCTACAGCGGGGGGGCGGAGTGAGCAGTTCTTC. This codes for CASSPTAGGRSEQFF. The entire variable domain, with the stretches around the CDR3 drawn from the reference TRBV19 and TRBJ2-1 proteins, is DGGITQSPKYLFRKEGQNVTLSCEQNLNHDAMYWYRQDPGQGLRLIYYSQIVNDFQKGDIAEGYSVSREKKESFPLTVTSAQKNPTAFYLCASSPTAGGRSEQFFGPGTRLTVL.